The source of this TCR beta chain is a study of T cell responses to AZD1222 COVID-19 vaccine. Overall study: Doses given second, at about 4 or about 12 weeks, were pooled.

Profiling relied on immunoSEQ multiplex PCR, and the TCRdb table lists in-frame clones only, not all of them. The sample holds roughly 85,000 clones; about 90% are singletons and the top ten take 6% to 9%. For this clone: As yet, its antigen is unknown.

This CDR3 is 17 amino acids long. From germline, CDR1 is MDHEN and CDR2 SYDVKM. J lost 0 bases, V lost 3 bases, and 8 bases had no gene match. Study-wide points: No repertoire was sampled before or during the peak T cell response, only after it.

Material: peripheral blood, obtained on day 0 of AZD1222 vaccination. This clonotype originated in an adult in good health. The chain recombines TRBV28 with TRBJ2-5; 9 nucleotides align to TRBD1. The CDR3 DNA sequence: TGTGCCAGCAGTTTGTCCGGACAGGGGATGTACCAAGAGACCCAGTACTTC. Protein product: CASSLSGQGMYQETQYF.